The rows below give T cell receptor beta chains drawn from one sample of a study of cytomegalovirus exposure and HLA in healthy donors. Repertoires were generated with immunoSEQ multiplex PCR, while TCRdb's copy carries only in-frame clones and drops some. The sample lists approximately 100,000 clones, approximately 66% seen once, with about a tenth in the top ten. The sample taken for sequencing was PBMCs. Receptors were obtained from a man aged 40-49 years in good health and CMV-seropositive. The CDR3 runs from the conserved cysteine through the conserved F or W. A D gene is named only where the DNA matches it firmly. The listing skips clone size in some rows; elsewhere it reads once, few, many or a size class.

clone_size	v_call	j_call	d_call	cdr3_nt	cdr3_aa
.	TRBV6-5	TRBJ1-2	.	TGTGCCAGCAGTTACTCCTCCCAGATCTACTATGGCTACACCTTC	CASSYSSQIYYGYTF
.	TRBV5-1	TRBJ2-5	TRBD1	TGCGCCAGCAGCGCCGGGACAGGGGGCGGGGAGACCCAGTACTTC	CASSAGTGGGETQYF
few	TRBV4-1	TRBJ1-5	TRBD1	TGCGCCAGCAGCCCCCAGGGGGACAGGGGGAGAGGCAATCAGCCCCAGCATTTT	CASSPQGDRGRGNQPQHF
.	TRBV28	TRBJ1-1	TRBD1	TGTGCCAGCAGTTCGTGGACAGGGGAGGACACTGAAGCTTTCTTT	CASSSWTGEDTEAFF
few	TRBV5-1	TRBJ2-3	TRBD2	TGCGCCAGCCGGACTAGCGGGAGGATGGATACGCAGTATTTT	CASRTSGRMDTQYF
.	TRBV15	TRBJ2-3	.	TGTGCCACCAGCAGAGATCTGCCGCAGGCAGATACGCAGTATTTT	CATSRDLPQADTQYF
.	TRBV9	TRBJ2-3	.	TGTGCCAGCAGCGTAGAAGGCGGGGGCGGCACAGATACGCAGTATTTT	CASSVEGGGGTDTQYF
.	TRBV2	TRBJ1-2	TRBD1	TGTGCCAGCAGTGAAGCCGAGACAGGGAATGGCTACACCTTC	CASSEAETGNGYTF
few	TRBV7-3	TRBJ2-1	TRBD2	TGTGCCAGCAGCCCCGGACTAGCGGAATACAATGAGCAGTTCTTC	CASSPGLAEYNEQFF
once	TRBV27	TRBJ2-1	TRBD1	TGTGCCAGCGGTGTAAACAGGGGTCATGAGCAGTTCTTC	CASGVNRGHEQFF
.	TRBV28	TRBJ2-3	TRBD2	TGTGCCAGCAGTTTAGGGCTAGCGGGCACAGATACGCAGTATTTT	CASSLGLAGTDTQYF
.	TRBV18	TRBJ1-5	TRBD1	TGTGCCAGCTCACCCGGGACAGGGAGCAATCAGCCCCAGCATTTT	CASSPGTGSNQPQHF
.	TRBV7-8	TRBJ2-1	TRBD2	TGTGCCAGCAGCTCGACTGGGGGGGACAATGAGCAGTTCTTC	CASSSTGGDNEQFF
.	TRBV2	TRBJ1-2	.	TGTGCCAGCAGTGGAGGGGAGGGCGGCTACACCTTC	CASSGGEGGYTF
.	TRBV6-5	TRBJ2-5	.	TGTGCCAGCAGTTACCGGGGGGAGACCCAGTACTTC	CASSYRGETQYF
few	TRBV6-1	TRBJ1-1	.	TGTGCCAGCAGAAGCAGGGGTTTCACTGAAGCTTTCTTT	CASRSRGFTEAFF
.	TRBV6-1	TRBJ2-7	.	TGTGCCAGCCAAGCGACAGGAGGAACCGAGCAGTACTTC	CASQATGGTEQYF
.	TRBV7-9	TRBJ1-3	.	TGTGCCAGCAGCTTGGTAGAGTCCGGCACCATATATTTT	CASSLVESGTIYF
.	TRBV29-1	TRBJ2-3	.	TGCAGCGTTGCAGGGAAGGCAGATACGCAGTATTTT	CSVAGKADTQYF
.	TRBV6-5	TRBJ1-1	.	TGTGCCAGCAGTACAGAAAGAGAGAACACTGAAGCTTTCTTT	CASSTERENTEAFF
.	TRBV6-1	TRBJ2-3	TRBD2	TGTGCCAGCAGTGGTGGACTAGCAGTGTTGTTAGCAGATACGCAGTATTTT	CASSGGLAVLLADTQYF
.	TRBV29-1	TRBJ2-1	TRBD2	TGCAGCGTTGAGTTTGGCGGGAGACTCCACAATGAGCAGTTCTTC	CSVEFGGRLHNEQFF
.	TRBV16	TRBJ2-3	TRBD2	TGTGCCAGCAGCCAATTCCTAGCGGGAAGCACAGATACGCAGTATTTT	CASSQFLAGSTDTQYF
.	TRBV14	TRBJ1-2	.	TGTGCCAGCAGCCAAGATACAAATTATGGCTACACCTTC	CASSQDTNYGYTF
once	TRBV6-1	TRBJ2-5	.	TGTGCCAGCAGTGAATGGGGGCCCGAGACCCAGTACTTC	CASSEWGPETQYF
few	TRBV30	TRBJ2-7	TRBD2	TGTGCCTGGAGGGGACTAGAAGTTAGTAACGAGCAGTACTTC	CAWRGLEVSNEQYF
.	TRBV18	TRBJ2-5	.	TGTGCCAGCTCACCACCGACGACTGAGACCCAGTACTTC	CASSPPTTETQYF
.	TRBV10-3	TRBJ2-3	.	TGTGCCATCAGTGAAGAGGGAGTGAACACAGATACGCAGTATTTT	CAISEEGVNTDTQYF
few	TRBV27	TRBJ2-3	.	TGTGCCAGCAGTTTATCTTATTCTCGCACAGATACGCAGTATTTT	CASSLSYSRTDTQYF
.	TRBV5-8	TRBJ2-1	.	TGTGCCAGCGGTTTACAGGGAAATGAGCAGTTCTTC	CASGLQGNEQFF
.	TRBV7-2	TRBJ1-1	.	TGTGCCAGCAGCGTCCAAGAGGACACTGAAGCTTTCTTT	CASSVQEDTEAFF
.	TRBV7-6	TRBJ2-2	TRBD1	TGTGCCAGCAGCTTAACGGACAGGGGGACCGGGGAGCTGTTTTTT	CASSLTDRGTGELFF
.	TRBV25-1	TRBJ2-2	.	TGTGCCAGCAGTGACTGGACAGCGAACACCGGGGAGCTGTTTTTT	CASSDWTANTGELFF
.	TRBV18	TRBJ2-7	.	TGTGCCAGCTCACCACCGGCAGGGCTCGAGCAGTACTTC	CASSPPAGLEQYF
.	TRBV28	TRBJ1-4	.	TGTGCCAGCAGTTTATTTACAGGGAAGCTTGAAAAACTGTTTTTT	CASSLFTGKLEKLFF
.	TRBV27	TRBJ1-2	TRBD1	TGTGCCAGCAGTTCGACAGGGGAAGGCTATGGCTACACCTTC	CASSSTGEGYGYTF
.	TRBV7-3	TRBJ2-1	TRBD2	TGTGCCAGCAGCCTCCTAGCGGGAGGGATCAATGAGCAGTTCTTC	CASSLLAGGINEQFF
.	TRBV2	TRBJ2-5	.	TGTGCCAGCAGCAGGGTCCAAGAGACCCAGTACTTC	CASSRVQETQYF
.	TRBV18	TRBJ1-2	.	TGTGCCAGCTCACCAGGGGCAGGTGGCTACACCTTC	CASSPGAGGYTF
.	TRBV6-1	TRBJ2-1	TRBD2	TGTGCCAGCAGAGTAGGACTAGCGGGTAGTAATGAGCAGTTCTTC	CASRVGLAGSNEQFF
.	TRBV29-1	TRBJ2-7	TRBD1	TGCAGCGTTGTCTCCGGGACAGGGGCATACGAGCAGTACTTC	CSVVSGTGAYEQYF
few	TRBV7-3	TRBJ2-3	TRBD2	TGTGCCAGCAGCCCCACAGCGGGAGGTCGCACAGATACGCAGTATTTT	CASSPTAGGRTDTQYF
once	TRBV30	TRBJ2-1	TRBD2	TGTGCCTGGAGTGTAGGGCCTAGCGGGAGTGATGAGCAGTTCTTC	CAWSVGPSGSDEQFF